This TCR beta chain was identified in a study of T cell repertoires in ileal Crohn's disease. Study summary: All patients had surgery for stricturing (around 60%) or penetrating (around 39%) disease. About half of patients got postoperative therapy: 11 thiopurines, approximately 17 anti-TNF.

The CDR3 is made up of 15 amino acids. CDR1 is KGHSH and CDR2 is LQKENI in the germline V gene. V shed 2 bases and J shed 5 bases, with 15 bases lying between them. Using immunoSEQ multiplex PCR, the repertoire was profiled, and TCRdb retains in-frame clones only, with some absent. The sample records approximately 6,300 clones, roughly 80% being singletons. A note on this clone: Its antigen is as yet unknown.

Findings and caveats of the study: Clonal expansions were more frequent in active smokers than non-smokers at surgery.

The chain recombines TRBV18 with TRBJ2-5; perhaps TRBD2 as D (6 bases). This TCR was recovered from an adult with Crohn's disease. What was sequenced was ileal tissue. CDR3 nucleotides: TGTGCCAGCTCACCAGGACTGGCCGGAGGGGAGACCCAGTACTTC. The encoded protein is CASSPGLAGGETQYF.